Listed here is a single TCR beta chain. No antigen is known for it. This CDR3 region has 15 residues. Germline CDR1 SGHAT, CDR2 FQNNGV. V was cut by 5 bases and J by 0 bases, with 13 bases left in between. CD45RO-negative, CCR7-positively selected cells formed the naive CD8 fraction, excluding terminally differentiated effector memory CD45RA+ cells. Donors, healthy HIV-negative adults, lacked recent acute infections or vaccinations. TCRdb's copy holds only in-frame clones and misses some; the assay was immunoSEQ multiplex PCR. The repertoire holds about 2.2 million clones, with just over 90% as singletons. The sample belongs to a study of shared clonotypes between healthy human individuals. Study information: Donors had three CD4 naive, three CD4 memory, two CD8 naive and one CD8 memory plate apiece.

The study, taken as a whole, reports: Tissue TCR repertoires likely differ from these blood-only repertoires. Shared across a few donors were roughly 4.7% of the naive CD4 clonotypes.

The source material was naive CD8+ T cells from PBMCs. The J gene is TRBJ1-1, the V gene TRBV11-2, with a possible D match to TRBD1 (5 bases). This clonotype originated in a man aged 18 to 29 in good health. Some clones in this sample may be carry-over from other donors' samples. CDR3 in amino acids: CASSRTTDLNTEAFF. The CDR3 region has the DNA TGTGCCAGCAGCCGAACGACAGACCTGAACACTGAAGCTTTCTTT. Drawing the rest from reference TRBV11-2 and TRBJ1-1, the complete variable domain is EAGVAQSPRYKIIEKRQSVAFWCNPISGHATLYWYQQILGQGPKLLIQFQNNGVVDDSQLPKDRFSAERLKGVDSTLKIQPAKLEDSAVYLCASSRTTDLNTEAFFGQGTRLTVV.